The 26 T cell receptor beta chains below come from one sample, sequenced in a study of CD8+ T cells in alopecia areata. Treatment: oral pan-JAK inhibitor, 5-10 mg twice daily. Following extraction, RNA underwent reverse transcription to cDNA, which served as the sequencing template. The data were produced by immunoSEQ multiplex PCR, yet TCRdb's version contains in-frame clones alone and is incomplete. This sample has around 100,000 clones, with 45% to 65% found just once. Sample: CD4+ T cells sorted from blood, taken at week 24, from a patient treated with tofacitinib. Source of these receptors: a human donor with alopecia areata.

V usage is TRBV29-1 and J usage is TRBJ1-4; D gene uncertain. Trimming removed 3 bases at V and 8 bases at J, with 13 bases between. The CDR3 spans 13 residues. CDR1 SQVTM and CDR2 ANQGSEA come from the germline V gene. The DNA for the CDR3 is TGCAGCGTTGAGGAGGACCTCGGGGAAAAACTGTTTTTT. Translation: CSVEEDLGEKLFF.

This clone was detected only once. The gene calls are TRBV11-3 and TRBJ2-3; the D is unclear. This CDR3 has 12 amino acids. Germline CDR1 reads SGHNT; CDR2 reads YENEEA. V lost 4 bases to trimming and J lost 2 bases, with 4 bases between them. The CDR3 DNA follows: TGTGCCAGCAGCTCGTCCACAGATACGCAGTATTTT. It encodes CASSSSTDTQYF.

The J gene is TRBJ1-6, the V gene TRBV5-1, with D maybe TRBD1 (6 bases). V lost 5 bases and J lost 2, with 14 bases in between. Germline V CDR1 and CDR2: SGHRS, YFSETQ. The CDR3 extends over 16 amino acids. CDR3 nucleotide sequence: TGCGCCAGCAGACTCCGGGACACAACCTATAATTCACCCCTCCACTTT. This encodes CASRLRDTTYNSPLHF.

As regards this clone: The same CDR3 can be traced to other DNA sequences in this sample. The chain uses TRBV30 and TRBJ1-1, with TRBD1 identical over 7 bases. Germline assignment: CDR1 GTSNPN and CDR2 SVGIG (reference sequence). Trimming cost V 3 bases and J 1 base; bases outside gene matches: 2. The CDR3 is 13 residues long. The CDR3 sequence: CAWSRQGNTEAFF. DNA for the CDR3: TGTGCCTGGAGCCGACAGGGGAACACTGAAGCTTTCTTT.

The chain couples TRBV7-2 to TRBJ2-5; 8 bases are shared with TRBD2. This CDR3 has 15 amino acids. Germline lookup yields CDR1 SGHTA and CDR2 FQGNSA. With V trimmed by 5 bases and J by 1 base, 6 bases remained unmatched. The CDR3 region has the DNA TGTGCCAGCAGCGGAGGTAGCGGGGCCCAAGAGACCCAGTACTTC. Its translation: CASSGGSGAQETQYF.

The rearrangement uses TRBV6-5 and TRBJ1-2; no reliable D call. Trimming pared 2 bases from V and 6 bases from J, leaving 10 bases between. The CDR3 loop spans 13 amino acids. CDR1 is MNHEY, CDR2 SVGAGI, per germline. The CDR3 is CASSYLGNHGYTF. The DNA of the CDR3 is TGTGCCAGCAGTTACCTGGGGAACCATGGCTACACCTTC.

CDR3 region: CASSSFEAGGSYNEQFF. CDR3 DNA: TGTGCCAGCAGTTCTTTCGAGGCGGGGGGCTCATACAATGAGCAGTTCTTC. The genes are TRBV27 and TRBJ2-1, with 8 bases fitting TRBD2. The V gene's germline CDR1 is MNHEY and CDR2 SMNVEV (reference sequence). The CDR3 has 17 residues. J was trimmed by 4 bases and V by 4 bases; bases with no gene match: 12.

The chain combines TRBV6-6 with TRBJ2-3; D is undetermined. V dropped 6 bases and J dropped 0 bases, with 4 bases sitting between them. This CDR3 comprises 12 residues. Looked up from germline, CDR1 is MNHNY and CDR2 is SVGAGI (reference sequence). CDR3 amino acids: CASRVSTDTQYF. The CDR3 nucleotides read TGTGCCAGCAGAGTTAGCACAGATACGCAGTATTTT.

The chain links TRBV5-6 to TRBJ2-4; no clear D. V shed 4 bases and J shed 0 bases, with 14 bases lying between them. The germline gives CDR1 SGHDT, CDR2 YYEEEE. The CDR3 has 16 residues. Here the CDR3 reads CASSLNLGVAKNIQYF. As DNA, the CDR3 is TGTGCCAGCAGCCTTAACCTAGGAGTAGCCAAAAACATTCAGTACTTC.

This clone was observed once. The chain combines TRBV7-8 with TRBJ2-1; D is unclear. V gave up 11 bases and J gave up 3 bases, with 5 bases separating them. Germline values: CDR1 SGHVS, CDR2 FQNEAQ. The CDR3 length is 10 residues. The CDR3 loop is CAAGYNEQFF. DNA of the CDR3: TGTGCCGCCGGCTACAATGAGCAGTTCTTC.

The chain recombines TRBV5-6 with TRBJ2-2; 10 bases are a match to TRBD1. Germline V gene data show CDR1 as SGHDT and CDR2 as YYEEEE. After removal of 2 bases from V and 2 bases from J, the junction contained 3 bases not matched to a gene. This CDR3 comprises 16 residues. CDR3 residues: CASSFRQGANTGELFF. The CDR3 DNA sequence: TGTGCCAGCAGCTTCCGACAGGGGGCAAACACCGGGGAGCTGTTTTTT.

This clone has more than one count but fewer than ten. The V gene is TRBV7-9, the J gene TRBJ1-1; a weak D match, TRBD1 (5 bases). This CDR3 spans 13 amino acids. The germline V and J ends were trimmed by 0 bases and 4 bases, with 6 bases remaining between them. Germline CDR1 and CDR2: SEHNR and FQNEAQ (reference sequence). CDR3: CASSLAGATEAFF. In DNA, the CDR3 is TGTGCCAGCAGCTTAGCAGGGGCCACTGAAGCTTTCTTT.

J is TRBJ1-1 and V is TRBV30, with TRBD1 matching over 7 bases. Trimming took 2 bases from V and 7 from J; bases not matched to a gene: 10. There are 14 residues in the CDR3. The germline V gene has CDR1 GTSNPN and CDR2 SVGIG (reference sequence). The CDR3 bases are TGTGCCTGGAGTCCCCCCGACAGGGATGGTGAAGCTTTCTTT. The encoded protein is CAWSPPDRDGEAFF. The entire variable domain, with the rest obtained from reference TRBV30 and TRBJ1-1, is as follows: SQTIHQWPATLVQPVGSPLSLECTVEGTSNPNLYWYRQAAGRGLQLLFYSVGIGQISSEVPQNLSASRPQDRQFILSSKKLLLSDSGFYLCAWSPPDRDGEAFFGQGTRLTVV.

The chain's CDR3 is CASSQGAGNTIYF. The CDR3 DNA reads as TGCGCCAGCAGCCAAGGAGCTGGAAACACCATATATTTT. The chain recombines TRBV4-1 with TRBJ1-3, with D uncertain. CDR1 is MGHRA, CDR2 YSYEKL, per germline. V lost 1 base to trimming and J lost 2 bases, with 3 bases between them. The CDR3 has 13 amino acids.

J is TRBJ2-3 and V is TRBV6-5; D tentatively reads TRBD1 or TRBD2 (6 bases each). V was trimmed by 8 bases and J by 2 bases, leaving 17 bases between them. The CDR3 has 15 residues. Per germline, CDR1 MNHEY and CDR2 SVGAGI. The CDR3 DNA reads as TGTGCCAGCTCACCACTAGCAGGGGACACAGATACGCAGTATTTT. As protein: CASSPLAGDTDTQYF.

The chain combines TRBV5-1 with TRBJ2-1, with TRBD1 as a possible D gene (6 bases). Trimming shortened V by 5 bases and J by 8 bases, and 14 bases separated the two germline ends. This CDR3 has 13 residues. Per germline, CDR1 SGHRS and CDR2 YFSETQ. The CDR3: CASSSAGVDEQFF. CDR3 sequence (DNA): TGCGCCAGCAGTTCCGCAGGGGTGGATGAGCAGTTCTTC.

The rearrangement links TRBV7-9 to TRBJ2-5, with a possible D match to TRBD1 (6 bases). The CDR3 totals 13 residues. V was trimmed by 2 bases and J by 5 bases, leaving 9 bases between them. The germline V gene encodes CDR1 SEHNR and CDR2 FQNEAQ (reference sequence). The CDR3 sequence: CASSLTGPETQYF. The DNA of the CDR3 is TGTGCCAGCAGCTTAACAGGGCCGGAGACCCAGTACTTC.

The chain employs TRBV10-3 and TRBJ2-1; D is uncertain. Germline V CDR1 and CDR2: ENHRY, SYGVKD. CDR3 length: 16 residues. V was pared by 2 bases and J by 2 bases, with 13 bases between. This CDR3 is CAISEERTPPYNEQFF. In DNA form, the CDR3 reads TGTGCCATCAGTGAGGAACGGACCCCCCCCTACAATGAGCAGTTCTTC.

The chain links TRBV29-1 to TRBJ2-3; D may correspond to TRBD1 or TRBD2 (5 bases each). The V and J ends lost 6 bases and 0 bases respectively, with 10 bases between them. The V gene's germline CDR1 is SQVTM and CDR2 ANQGSEA. The CDR3 runs 13 residues. In DNA form, the CDR3 reads TGCAGCGTAACGGGACCGAGCACAGATACGCAGTATTTT. This codes for CSVTGPSTDTQYF.

The chain couples TRBV25-1 to TRBJ1-4, with a possible D match to TRBD1 (5 bases). CDR1 and CDR2 from the germline V gene are MGHDK and SYGVNS. The length of the CDR3 is 13 residues. Trimming pared 8 bases from V and 8 bases from J, leaving 15 bases between. CDR3 DNA: TGTGCCAGCTCCGGCCTCGGGGGAGAAAAACTGTTTTTT. Its translation: CASSGLGGEKLFF. The full variable domain, its missing parts supplied by reference TRBV25-1 and TRBJ1-4, is EADIYQTPRYLVIGTGKKITLECSQTMGHDKMYWYQQDPGMELHLIHYSYGVNSTEKGDLSSESTVSRIRTEHFPLTLESARPSHTSQYLCASSGLGGEKLFFGSGTQLSVL.

This clone was picked up one time. The chain recombines TRBV29-1 with TRBJ2-2; 7 nucleotides agree with TRBD1. Germline assignment: CDR1 SQVTM and CDR2 ANQGSEA. V shed 5 bases and J 0 bases; nucleotides not matched to a gene: 3. The CDR3 runs to 14 residues. CDR3 DNA sequence: TGCAGCGTTTTGCAGGGGGCGAACACCGGGGAGCTGTTTTTT. It yields the protein CSVLQGANTGELFF.

This clone was picked up a small number of times. The chain joins TRBV7-2 to TRBJ2-2, with 7 bases that match TRBD1. The J segment lost 6 bases and the V segment lost 0 bases, leaving 4 bases of the junction unmatched. Germline assignment: CDR1 SGHTA and CDR2 FQGNSA. The CDR3 extends over 15 amino acids. CDR3 sequence: CASSLALTGAGELFF. The CDR3 nucleotides are TGTGCCAGCAGCTTAGCCCTAACAGGGGCCGGGGAGCTGTTTTTT.

The chain links TRBV7-2 to TRBJ2-3; D may match TRBD1 or TRBD2 (5 bases each). The V gene's germline CDR1 is SGHTA and CDR2 FQGNSA. The ends were cut back, 5 bases at V and 8 bases at J, with 20 bases in the middle. This CDR3 has 15 amino acids. CDR3 coding DNA: TGTGCCAGCAGCCGGGGACGACCGAGCACCAGTACGCAGTATTTT. Translation gives CASSRGRPSTSTQYF.

In the case of this clone: Compared with germline, one end of the junction differs, possibly owing to a read error. The chain recombines TRBV30 with TRBJ1-2; tentative D call: TRBD1 (5 bases). The V gene's germline CDR1 is GTSNPN and CDR2 SVGIG (reference sequence). The CDR3 is 11 amino acids. The CDR3 protein is CAWSKGVGIFF. CDR3 nucleotides: TGTGCCTGGAGCAAAGGGGTGGGGATATTCTTC.

The rearrangement uses TRBV7-2 and TRBJ2-3, with TRBD1 identical over 7 bases. The CDR3 consists of 14 residues. V dropped 5 bases and J dropped 4; count of bases not matched to a gene: 6. The germline gives CDR1 SGHTA, CDR2 FQGNSA. The CDR3 DNA follows: TGTGCCAGCAGCCGGCTACAGGGGTCAGATACGCAGTATTTT. Its protein is CASSRLQGSDTQYF.

This chain joins TRBV7-6 and TRBJ2-7; 9 nucleotides agree with TRBD1. The CDR3 sequence is 15 residues long. Germline V gene data show CDR1 as SGHVS and CDR2 as FNYEAQ. The V segment lost 1 base and the J segment 6 bases; nucleotides outside the gene matches: 7. This chain's CDR3 is CASSLVGTGLSEQYF. For the CDR3, the DNA is TGTGCCAGCAGCTTAGTCGGGACAGGGCTGTCCGAGCAGTACTTC. The full variable domain, completed using reference TRBV7-6 and TRBJ2-7, is GAGVSQSPRYKVTKRGQDVALRCDPISGHVSLYWYRQALGQGPEFLTYFNYEAQQDKSGLPNDRFSAERPEGSISTLTIQRTEQRDSAMYRCASSLVGTGLSEQYFGPGTRLTVT.